This TCR beta chain derives from a study of blood T cells in healthy people across ages. Together with a sample-barcoded 5' primer, a J-beta primer mix was included in a second PCR lasting roughly 6 to 12 cycles. TCRdb independently ran MiXCR on the 5' RACE reads; one entry per CDR3 protein. The sample yields roughly 1,100,000 distinct CDR3 sequences, about 25% seen once. This clonotype was found a few times. From germline, CDR1 is SEHNR and CDR2 FQNEAQ (reference sequence). Trimming pared 4 bases from V and 3 bases from J, leaving 12 bases between. The CDR3 is 14 residues long. These sequences were also reported in another study, on T cells of mothers and their children.

The sequenced material came from blood. The rearrangement joins TRBV7-9 to TRBJ2-5; tentatively, D is TRBD2 (6 bases). The TCR was taken from a girl aged 2 to 10 in good health. CDR3 bases: TGTGCCAGCAGCTCACGACTAGTGGAAGAGACCCAGTACTTC. Translated: CASSSRLVEETQYF.